One and the same sample provided the 12 T cell receptor beta chains below, sequenced in a study of regulatory T cells in long-lasting Graves disease. Arm-PCR of CDR3 regions with iRepertoire HTBI primers generated TCR beta libraries. MiXCR, applied by TCRdb to the multiplex PCR reads, yields one record per CDR3 protein. The top ten clones hold about 32% of a sample with hundreds of thousands of distinct CDR3 sequences, 16% of them seen once. Time point here: newly diagnosed GD, antithyroid drugs for less than 3 months. Researchers made the TCR library from RNA that was extracted from PBMCs. The data were also submitted as part of a second study, on T cells in Graves' hyperthyroidism and ophthalmopathy.

The source material was peripheral blood mononuclear cells (PBMCs), sampled at new diagnosis, from a patient treated with antithyroid drugs. The receptor source for this set is a man between 40 and 49 years old with Graves disease.

At least ten counts were recorded for this clonotype. The chain couples TRBV30 to TRBJ2-7, with D maybe TRBD1 (6 bases). This CDR3 is built from 14 residues. The V gene's germline CDR1 is GTSNPN and CDR2 SVGIG (reference sequence). V lost 2 bases, J lost 5 bases, and 16 bases lay in between. The CDR3 is CAWSFQGPLHEQYF. CDR3 coding DNA: TGTGCCTGGAGTTTTCAGGGGCCTCTCCACGAGCAGTACTTC.

The V call is TRBV12-3 or TRBV12-4, the J call TRBJ1-5; weak D call: TRBD1 (6 bases). V was clipped by 3 bases and J by 7 bases, with 13 bases between them. The length of the CDR3 is 14 residues. The CDR3 coding sequence is TGTGCCAGCAGTTTGGACAGCGGCGAACAGCCCCAGCATTTT. This sequence encodes CASSLDSGEQPQHF.

At least ten counts were recorded for this clonotype. The chain joins TRBV28 to TRBJ1-6; 12 bases match TRBD1. Germline CDR1 MDHEN, CDR2 SYDVKM. Losses at the gene ends were 7 bases for V and 6 bases for J; bases not matched to a gene: 4. This CDR3 is built from 15 residues. The CDR3 protein is CASTPGQGANSPLHF. The CDR3 DNA follows: TGTGCCAGCACCCCGGGACAGGGGGCTAATTCACCCCTCCACTTT.

This clonotype was seen at least ten times. This chain links TRBV7-3 with TRBJ2-2; 8 bases are a match to TRBD1. Germline V gene sequence: CDR1 SGHTA, CDR2 FQGTGA. The J segment lost 4 bases and the V segment lost 5 bases, leaving 6 bases of the junction unmatched. This CDR3 comprises 15 residues. The CDR3 here is CASSPDRGSTGELFF. CDR3 coding DNA: TGTGCCAGCAGCCCCGACAGGGGTAGCACCGGGGAGCTGTTTTTT.

V gene TRBV20-1 combines with J gene TRBJ2-7; D is perhaps TRBD1 (6 bases). Germline V lookup: CDR1 DFQATT, CDR2 SNEGSKA (reference sequence). The CDR3 spans 14 residues. Trimming removed 6 bases from V and 3 bases from J, with 18 bases in between. The CDR3 protein is CSASSGGLYYEQYF. The DNA for the CDR3 is TGCAGTGCCAGCAGTGGGGGCCTATACTACGAGCAGTACTTC.

This clonotype was picked up many times. The V and J genes are TRBV5-1 and TRBJ2-1; D unresolved. The V end was cut by 0 bases, the J end by 5 bases, with 6 bases between. Germline V CDR1 and CDR2: SGHRS, YFSETQ. The CDR3 loop spans 13 amino acids. The DNA for the CDR3 is TGCGCCAGCAGCTTGGGCGTAAACAATGAGCAGTTCTTC. Encoded protein: CASSLGVNNEQFF.

About this clonotype itself: A far larger clone is off by one base, so a read error is likely. The rearrangement links TRBV11-2 to TRBJ2-5, with unresolved D. The J call is doubtful: the DNA matches TRBJ2-1 better. CDR1 and CDR2 from the germline V gene are SGHAT and FQNNGV. The CDR3 length is 17 residues. The CDR3 coding sequence is TGTGCCAGCAGCTTAGTTGGAGTGGGGTCCCCAGTGAATGGGCAGTTCTTC. Translated: CASSLVGVGSPVNGQFF.

This clonotype was recorded many times. J is TRBJ1-6 and V is TRBV15; possibly TRBD1 for D (5 bases). This CDR3 is 14 amino acids long. V dropped 0 bases and J dropped 8 bases, with 8 bases sitting between them. Germline CDR1 is LNHNV and CDR2 is YYDKDF (reference sequence). CDR3 sequence (DNA): TGTGCCACCAGCAGAGAACAGGAGGATTCACCCCTCCACTTT. Translated: CATSREQEDSPLHF.

The sample holds many counts of this clonotype. The chain uses TRBV29-1 and TRBJ2-7, with D unclear. Per the germline V gene, CDR1 is SQVTM and CDR2 is ANQGSEA. The CDR3 sequence is 12 residues long. Between the trimmed V and J ends, which lost 3 bases and 0 bases, there was a span of 6 bases. The CDR3 loop is CSVEGDSYEQYF. DNA for the CDR3: TGCAGCGTTGAGGGCGACTCCTACGAGCAGTACTTC.

This sequence joins TRBV7-9 and TRBJ2-3; D ambiguous. This CDR3 comprises 16 residues. V lost 1 base, J lost 2 bases, and 13 bases lay in between. CDR1 and CDR2 (germline): SEHNR, FQNEAQ (reference sequence). CDR3 sequence: CASSLVWGVPTDTQYF. CDR3 in DNA: TGTGCCAGCAGCTTAGTATGGGGTGTTCCCACAGATACGCAGTATTTT.

The sample holds many counts of this clonotype. The chain joins TRBV2 to TRBJ1-5; no reliable D call. This CDR3 spans 14 amino acids. Germline V lookup: CDR1 SNHLY, CDR2 FYNNEI. Trimming shortened V by 2 bases and J by 5 bases, and 10 bases separated the two germline ends. The CDR3, as DNA: TGTGCCAGCAGTGAATTACGGGATTATCAGCCCCAGCATTTT. This gives the protein CASSELRDYQPQHF.

This clonotype was detected ten times or more. The chain recombines TRBV27 with TRBJ2-5; tentatively, D is TRBD2 (6 bases). The CDR3 runs to 14 residues. Germline-derived CDR1 and CDR2 are MNHEY and SMNVEV (reference sequence). Trimming took off 5 bases at V and 4 bases at J, with 14 bases between the two ends. The CDR3 loop reads CASSPRTKGETQYF. The DNA for the CDR3 is TGTGCCAGCAGTCCTAGGACTAAGGGAGAGACCCAGTACTTC.